This TCR beta chain was retrieved from a study of T cells after posttransplantation cyclophosphamide. Study-wide points: Skin or GI-infiltrating T cells shared few TRB sequences with blood. Later blood repertoires were often dominated by clones from the donor CD8+ memory compartment.

V dropped 6 bases and J dropped 8 bases, with 17 bases sitting between them. Germline CDR1 MRHNA, CDR2 SNTAGT. CDR3 length equals 14 residues. Assay used: immunoSEQ multiplex PCR; TCRdb lists only in-frame clones, some missing. The sample contains tens of thousands of clones, none of them singletons. In its sample, this clone was seen many times. Its matching antigen is unknown. The TCR originated in a woman aged 45-60 years in good health and a related stem cell transplant donor. Material: PBMCs. The rearrangement links TRBV6-4 to TRBJ2-1; weak D call: TRBD2 (7 bases). This CDR3 reads CASSPLGGGDEQFF. CDR3 nucleotides: TGTGCCAGCAGCCCCCTCGGCGGGGGCGATGAGCAGTTCTTC.